This T cell receptor beta chain comes out of a study of T cell repertoires in cytomegalovirus infection (dated by TCRdb to about 2019). Study-wide context: Peptide stimulations targeted recently identified HLA-C-restricted CMV epitopes, whose presentation resists viral immunomodulation, together with well-studied HLA-B-restricted epitopes. Donor HLA type was relevant to the analysis, because carriage of CMV infection together with the matching HLA type was indicated by public TCR beta signatures.

At the junction V is shortened by 5 bases and J by 4 bases; bases outside the gene matches: 9. Reading from cysteine to phenylalanine, the CDR3 counts 16 amino acids. Only the CDR3 DNA is retained, 48 bases long and in frame from the first base. Results the study describes overall, beyond this receptor: The ex vivo response was dominated by HLA-C-restricted CMV-specific TCR beta clonotypes, which also provided the single most frequent clonotype in two of eight donors. Carriers of CMV infection plus the relevant HLA type were discriminated by the cumulative frequency of public TCR beta family members in the study cohort and in an independent approximately 350-donor cohort.

TCRdb records Illumina HiSeq 1500 as the sequencer. In-frame beta chains were kept once TCRdb had trimmed the public reads at Q25 with fastp and called clones with MiXCR. Identical CDR3 proteins give one entry, which carries the most common genes and DNA. This sample comprises 300,000 to 400,000 distinct CDR3 sequences, roughly 25% of them detected only once. The biggest ten clones account for 13% of the sample. As concerns this clonotype: No antigen is known for it. Nothing much larger sits one base from this clone, and base qualities are not available.

The sample's treatment or condition label, decoded: in vitro stimulation with specific CMV peptide epitopes to enrich CMV-specific T cells. This chain is built from TRBV12-3 or TRBV12-4 and TRBJ2-3, with 10 bases matching TRBD1. The origin of this receptor is a human donor in good health (CMV status not recorded). Some clones in this sample may be carry-over from other donors' samples. The material sequenced was cultured PBMCs, taken from culture after CMV antigen stimulation. The DNA is as follows: TGTGCCAGCAGTCATCGGACAGGGGGTATCTCAGATACGCAGTATTTT. It translates to CASSHRTGGISDTQYF.